This is a list of T cell receptor beta chains from one sample in a study of T cells in Graves' hyperthyroidism and ophthalmopathy. A single record per CDR3 protein comes from TCRdb applying MiXCR to the multiplex PCR reads. Of approximately 410,000 distinct CDR3 sequences listed, around 15% were seen once; the top ten hold about 4.9%. Sequenced input: blood. The receptors derive from a woman under 30 with Graves' hyperthyroidism. Both conserved end residues are trimmed from each CDR3.

length,V,CDR3
12,TRBV20-1,SARTGVQNTEAF
16,TRBV5-6,ASSPLLGQGENSGELF
15,TRBV19,ASSIDDRGRANTEAF
13,TRBV2,ASSESGTITDTQY
10,TRBV9,ASSGVATEAF
13,TRBV11-1,ASSLDGGFTDTQY
11,TRBV7-9,ASSLDSGSPLH
14,TRBV28,ASSFLDVGGTREQF
9,TRBV20-1,SASIHTEAF
12,TRBV29-1,SAALGGVIYEQY
11,TRBV3-1,ASSSKRGAEQY
11,TRBV29-1,SVGGQGTYEQY
11,TRBV30,AWRGGGHTEAF
11,TRBV28,ASSSTGKYEQY
14,TRBV28,ASSLWGSTSNQPQH
12,TRBV29-1,SVEVVYGSYEQY
13,TRBV4-3,ASSQDRIAADEQL
12,TRBV20-1,SASLGQGDYGYT
13,TRBV10-3,ATATSGSHSYEQY
11,TRBV20-1,SALAGGYNEQF
10,TRBV28,ASRGQEEKLF
15,TRBV24-1,ATSDRLAGADNNEQF
14,TRBV27,ASTKRIARLQETQY
11,TRBV12-3/TRBV12-4,ASSLKAGNTIY
14,TRBV27,ASTTIGLAVTYEQY
14,TRBV28,ASSYIAGVLTDTQY
14,TRBV28,ASSRGLAGGHYEQY
13,TRBV20-1,SAREQGLTNEKLF
12,TRBV2,ASRTSVVTGELF
14,TRBV12-3/TRBV12-4,ASSDPGGTKTYEQY
12,TRBV18,ASTQTRMNTEAF
14,TRBV20-1,SARALTGMSNQPQH
13,TRBV11-2,ASSSLAGRVDTQY
13,TRBV7-8,ASSLGLAESYEQY
10,TRBV12-3/TRBV12-4,ASKKGPYEQY
12,TRBV10-2,ASSKPGQGVEQY
10,TRBV5-1,ASSLVQKEQF
10,TRBV11-2,ASRSAGTEAF
10,TRBV29-1,SGLWGNEKLF
11,TRBV11-2,ASSLELLGGYT